Sequencing of this TCR beta chain was carried out in a study of T cells in Graves' hyperthyroidism and ophthalmopathy. Overall study results and limits: Most clonotypes that expanded in the thyroid above 0.001 also showed up in blood.

TCR beta CDR3 sequences were amplified from RNA transcripts. In the first-round RT-PCR of the TCR CDR3, the HTBI primer set was used. Using its own MiXCR run on the multiplex PCR reads, TCRdb lists one record per CDR3 protein. Altogether roughly 650,000 distinct CDR3 sequences are present, around 16% being singletons, with the ten largest covering roughly 3.5%. Extraction of PBMCs used about 9.2 ml of fresh peripheral blood. This clonotype was counted many times. Its antigen is unidentified. This CDR3 has 13 amino acids. V was clipped by 4 bases and J by 9 bases, with 16 bases between them. CDR1 is SGHTA, CDR2 FQGNSA, per germline.

The rearrangement joins TRBV7-2 to TRBJ2-7; D remains unclear. Sequenced material: blood. The TCR was taken from a woman in her thirties or forties with Graves' ophthalmopathy. The chain's CDR3 is CASSSFYVAVQYF. In DNA, the CDR3 is TGTGCCAGCAGCTCGTTTTATGTTGCCGTGCAGTACTTC. Complete variable domain (other parts from reference TRBV7-2 and TRBJ2-7): GAGVSQSPSNKVTEKGKDVELRCDPISGHTALYWYRQSLGQGLEFLIYFQGNSAPDKSGLPSDRFSAERTGGSVSTLTIQRTQQEDSAVYLCASSSFYVAVQYFGPGTRLTVT.